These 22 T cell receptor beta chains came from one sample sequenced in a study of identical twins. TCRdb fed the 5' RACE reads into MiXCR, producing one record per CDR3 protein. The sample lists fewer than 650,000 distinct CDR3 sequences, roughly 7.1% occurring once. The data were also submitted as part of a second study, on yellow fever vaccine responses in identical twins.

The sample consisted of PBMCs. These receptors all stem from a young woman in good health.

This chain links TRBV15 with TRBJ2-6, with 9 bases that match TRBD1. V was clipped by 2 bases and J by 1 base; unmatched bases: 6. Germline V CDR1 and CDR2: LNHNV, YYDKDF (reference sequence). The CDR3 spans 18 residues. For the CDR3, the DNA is TGTGCCACCAGCAGAAATACAGGGGGCGGGTCTGGGGCCAACGTCCTGACTTTC. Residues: CATSRNTGGGSGANVLTF.

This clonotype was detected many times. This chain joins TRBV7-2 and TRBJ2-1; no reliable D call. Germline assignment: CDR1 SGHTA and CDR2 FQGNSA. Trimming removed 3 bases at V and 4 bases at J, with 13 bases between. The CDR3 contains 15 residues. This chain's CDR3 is CASSLGQITYNEQFF. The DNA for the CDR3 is TGTGCCAGCAGCTTGGGCCAGATCACTTACAATGAGCAGTTCTTC.

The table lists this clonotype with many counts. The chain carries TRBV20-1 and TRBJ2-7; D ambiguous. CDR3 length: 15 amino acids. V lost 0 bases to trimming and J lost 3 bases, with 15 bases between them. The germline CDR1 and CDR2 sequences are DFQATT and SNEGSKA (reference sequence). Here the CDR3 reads CSARDQDHSHYEQYF. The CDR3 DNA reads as TGCAGTGCTAGAGATCAGGACCACTCCCACTACGAGCAGTACTTC.

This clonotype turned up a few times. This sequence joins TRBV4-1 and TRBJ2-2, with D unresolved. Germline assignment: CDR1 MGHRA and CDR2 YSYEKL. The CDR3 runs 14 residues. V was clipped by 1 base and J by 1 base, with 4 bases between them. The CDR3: CASSQGMNTGELFF. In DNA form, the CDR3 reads TGCGCCAGCAGCCAAGGGATGAACACCGGGGAGCTGTTTTTT.

The CDR3 DNA reads as TGTGCCAGCAGCAAGGGGACAGGGGGGTATCAGCCCCAGCATTTT. Its translation: CASSKGTGGYQPQHF. The chain combines TRBV12-3 or TRBV12-4 with TRBJ1-5; 11 bases are shared with TRBD1. CDR3 length: 15 residues. V lost 6 bases to trimming and J lost 5 bases; unmatched junction nucleotides: 6.

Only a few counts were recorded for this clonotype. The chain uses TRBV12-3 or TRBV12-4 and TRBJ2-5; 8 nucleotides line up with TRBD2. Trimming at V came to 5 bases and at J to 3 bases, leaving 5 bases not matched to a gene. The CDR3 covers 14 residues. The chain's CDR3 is CASSARGGEETQYF. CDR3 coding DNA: TGTGCCAGCAGTGCCCGGGGGGGGGAAGAGACCCAGTACTTC.

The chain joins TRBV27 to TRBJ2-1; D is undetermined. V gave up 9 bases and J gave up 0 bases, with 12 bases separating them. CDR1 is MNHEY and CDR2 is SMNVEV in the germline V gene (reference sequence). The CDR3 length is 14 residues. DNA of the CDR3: TGTGCCAGTTCAAGGGTTAGCTCCTACAATGAGCAGTTCTTC. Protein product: CASSRVSSYNEQFF.

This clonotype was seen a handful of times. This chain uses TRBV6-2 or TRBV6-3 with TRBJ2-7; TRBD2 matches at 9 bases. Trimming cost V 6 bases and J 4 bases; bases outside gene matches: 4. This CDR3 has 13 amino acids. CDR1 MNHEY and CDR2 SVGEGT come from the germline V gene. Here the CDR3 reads CASRGTSLYEQYV. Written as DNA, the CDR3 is TGTGCCAGCAGGGGGACTAGCCTATACGAGCAGTACGTC.

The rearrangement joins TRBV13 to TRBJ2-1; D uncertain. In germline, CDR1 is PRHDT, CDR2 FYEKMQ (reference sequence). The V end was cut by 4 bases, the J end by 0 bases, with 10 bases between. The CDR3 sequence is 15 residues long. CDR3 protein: CASSSLEVSYNEQFF. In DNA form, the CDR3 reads TGTGCCAGCAGCTCCCTAGAGGTCTCCTACAATGAGCAGTTCTTC. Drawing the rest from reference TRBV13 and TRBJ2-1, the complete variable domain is AAGVIQSPRHLIKEKRETATLKCYPIPRHDTVYWYQQGPGQDPQFLISFYEKMQSDKGSIPDRFSAQQFSDYHSELNMSSLELGDSALYFCASSSLEVSYNEQFFGPGTRLTVL.

In DNA, the CDR3 is TGTGCCAGCAGCTTCGGGGACGGCAATCAGCCCCAGCATTTT. Translating it yields CASSFGDGNQPQHF. The rearrangement links TRBV11-2 to TRBJ1-5; D is possibly TRBD1 (5 bases). The germline V and J ends were trimmed by 3 bases and 2 bases, with 8 bases remaining between them. The germline V gene encodes CDR1 SGHAT and CDR2 FQNNGV. There are 14 residues in the CDR3. Looking up the rest from reference TRBV11-2 and TRBJ1-5 gives the full variable domain: EAGVAQSPRYKIIEKRQSVAFWCNPISGHATLYWYQQILGQGPKLLIQFQNNGVVDDSQLPKDRFSAERLKGVDSTLKIQPAKLEDSAVYLCASSFGDGNQPQHFGDGTRLSIL.

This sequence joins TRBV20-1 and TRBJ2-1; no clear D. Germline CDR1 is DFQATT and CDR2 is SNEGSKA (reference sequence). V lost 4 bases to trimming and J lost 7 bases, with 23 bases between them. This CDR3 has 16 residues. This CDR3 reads CSAKARGSFAPNEQFF. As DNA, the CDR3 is TGCAGTGCTAAGGCTCGAGGCAGTTTTGCCCCTAATGAGCAGTTCTTC.

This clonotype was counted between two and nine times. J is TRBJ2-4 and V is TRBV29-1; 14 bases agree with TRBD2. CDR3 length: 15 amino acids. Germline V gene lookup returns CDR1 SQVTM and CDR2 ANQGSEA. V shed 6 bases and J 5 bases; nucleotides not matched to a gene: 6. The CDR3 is CSVLTSGREENIQYF. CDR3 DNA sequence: TGCAGCGTCCTGACTAGCGGGAGGGAGGAAAACATTCAGTACTTC.

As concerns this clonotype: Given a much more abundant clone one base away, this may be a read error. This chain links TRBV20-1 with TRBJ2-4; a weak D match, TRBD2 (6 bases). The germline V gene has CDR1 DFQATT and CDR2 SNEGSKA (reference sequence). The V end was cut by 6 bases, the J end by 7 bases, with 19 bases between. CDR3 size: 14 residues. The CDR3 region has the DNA TGCAGTGCCGACCGGGACTGGGTAGCGAACATTCAGTACTTC. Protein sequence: CSADRDWVANIQYF.

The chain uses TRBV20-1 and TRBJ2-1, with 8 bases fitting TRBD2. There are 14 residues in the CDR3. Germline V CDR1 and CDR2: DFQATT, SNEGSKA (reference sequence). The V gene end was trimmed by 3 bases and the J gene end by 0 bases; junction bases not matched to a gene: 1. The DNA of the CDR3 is TGCAGTGCTAGTAGCGGGATCTCCTACAATGAGCAGTTCTTC. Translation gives CSASSGISYNEQFF.

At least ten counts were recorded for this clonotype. CDR3 residues: CASTRRAQETQYF. In nucleotides, the CDR3 is TGTGCCAGCACGCGGAGGGCTCAAGAGACCCAGTACTTC. This chain joins TRBV7-8 and TRBJ2-5, with D tentatively TRBD2 (6 bases). Germline V gene lookup returns CDR1 SGHVS and CDR2 FQNEAQ. The CDR3 has 13 residues. V lost 7 bases and J 2 bases, leaving 11 bases between the germline ends. Using reference TRBV7-8 and TRBJ2-5 for the parts outside the CDR3, the full variable domain is GAGVSQSPRYKVAKRGQDVALRCDPISGHVSLFWYQQALGQGPEFLTYFQNEAQLDKSGLPSDRFFAERPEGSVSTLKIQRTQQEDSAVYLCASTRRAQETQYFGPGTRLLVL.

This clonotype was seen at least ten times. CDR3 sequence (DNA): TGTGCCAGCAGCCGGGAGACTAGCCCCGGGGAGCTGTTTTTT. Amino acid sequence: CASSRETSPGELFF. The gene calls are TRBV3-1 and TRBJ2-2; 7 nucleotides match TRBD2. The V and J ends lost 4 bases and 6 bases, in that order; junction bases with no gene match: 5. Germline V CDR1 and CDR2: LGHDT, YNNKEL (reference sequence). The CDR3 sequence is 14 residues long.

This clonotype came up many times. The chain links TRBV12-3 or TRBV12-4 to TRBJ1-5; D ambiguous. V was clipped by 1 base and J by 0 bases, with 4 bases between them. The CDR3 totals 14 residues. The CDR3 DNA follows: TGTGCCAGCAGTTTAGGCAGTAGCAATCAGCCCCAGCATTTT. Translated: CASSLGSSNQPQHF.

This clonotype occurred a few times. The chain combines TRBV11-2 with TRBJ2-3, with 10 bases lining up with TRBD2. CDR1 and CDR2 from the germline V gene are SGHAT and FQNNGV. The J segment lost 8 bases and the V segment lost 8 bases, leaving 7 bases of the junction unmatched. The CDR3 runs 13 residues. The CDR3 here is CASLPSGGSTQYF. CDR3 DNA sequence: TGTGCCAGCTTGCCTAGCGGGGGTAGTACGCAGTATTTT.

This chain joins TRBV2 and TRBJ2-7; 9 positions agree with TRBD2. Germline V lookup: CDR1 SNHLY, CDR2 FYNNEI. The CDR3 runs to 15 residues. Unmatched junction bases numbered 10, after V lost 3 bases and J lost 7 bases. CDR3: CASSDVLAGVGEQYF. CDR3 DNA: TGTGCCAGCAGTGACGTGTTAGCGGGAGTAGGGGAGCAGTACTTC.

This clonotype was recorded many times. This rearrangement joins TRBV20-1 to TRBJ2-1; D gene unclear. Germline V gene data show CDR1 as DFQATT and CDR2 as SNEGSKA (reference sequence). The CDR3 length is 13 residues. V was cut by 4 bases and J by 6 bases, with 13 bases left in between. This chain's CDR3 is CSANGGIGNEQFF. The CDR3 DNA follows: TGCAGTGCTAATGGTGGGATAGGCAATGAGCAGTTCTTC.

The DNA for the CDR3 is TGTGCCAGCAGCCCCTTGTTCGGGGAGTGGGAGACCCAGTACTTC. Translating it yields CASSPLFGEWETQYF. The chain links TRBV11-2 to TRBJ2-5, with D possibly being TRBD2 (5 bases). Germline V gene data show CDR1 as SGHAT and CDR2 as FQNNGV. The CDR3 runs to 15 residues. Between the trimmed V and J ends, which lost 5 bases and 5 bases, there was a span of 18 bases.

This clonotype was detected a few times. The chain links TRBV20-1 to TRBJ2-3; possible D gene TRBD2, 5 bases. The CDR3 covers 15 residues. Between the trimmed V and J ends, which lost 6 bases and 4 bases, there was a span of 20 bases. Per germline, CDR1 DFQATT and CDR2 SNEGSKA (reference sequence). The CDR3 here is CSAMKVPSPADTQYF. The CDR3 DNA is TGCAGTGCGATGAAGGTGCCTAGCCCCGCAGATACGCAGTATTTT.